Following are 2 T cell receptor beta chains from one sample sequenced in a study of T cell responses to AZD1222 COVID-19 vaccine. Clones were sequenced by immunoSEQ multiplex PCR, and TCRdb holds only the in-frame ones, with some missing. This sample yields 100,000 to 120,000 clones, of which over 75% are seen a single time; 4% to 5% belongs to the top ten. The specimen was peripheral blood, collected on day 0 of AZD1222 vaccination. These receptors originate from an adult in good health.

The chain employs TRBV14 and TRBJ2-5; 11 bases agree with TRBD1. The ends lost 5 bases at V and 4 bases at J; junction bases unmatched: 6. The CDR3 loop spans 15 amino acids. Germline V gives CDR1 SGHDN, CDR2 FVKESK. CDR3 sequence (DNA): TGTGCCAGCAGCGTACTGGGACAGGGGGGAGAGACCCAGTACTTC. Its protein is CASSVLGQGGETQYF.

V and J are TRBV12-3 or TRBV12-4 and TRBJ1-1; D is undetermined. Trimming pared 6 bases from V and 10 bases from J, leaving 12 bases between. CDR3 length: 11 amino acids. CDR3 protein: CASRARGSAFF. The CDR3 DNA sequence: TGTGCCAGCAGGGCCCGGGGATCAGCTTTCTTT.